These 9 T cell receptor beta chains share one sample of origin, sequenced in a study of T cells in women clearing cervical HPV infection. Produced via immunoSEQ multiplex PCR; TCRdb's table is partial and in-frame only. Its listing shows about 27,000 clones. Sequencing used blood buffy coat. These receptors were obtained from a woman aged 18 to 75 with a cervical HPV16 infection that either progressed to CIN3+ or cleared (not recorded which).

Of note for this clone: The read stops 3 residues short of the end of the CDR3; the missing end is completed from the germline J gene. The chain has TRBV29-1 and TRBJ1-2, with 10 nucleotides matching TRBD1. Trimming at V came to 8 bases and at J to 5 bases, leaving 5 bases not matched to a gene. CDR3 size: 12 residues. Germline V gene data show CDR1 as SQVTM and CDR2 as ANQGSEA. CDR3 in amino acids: CSPRTGGYGYTF. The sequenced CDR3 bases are TGCAGCCCTCGGACAGGGGGATATGGC.

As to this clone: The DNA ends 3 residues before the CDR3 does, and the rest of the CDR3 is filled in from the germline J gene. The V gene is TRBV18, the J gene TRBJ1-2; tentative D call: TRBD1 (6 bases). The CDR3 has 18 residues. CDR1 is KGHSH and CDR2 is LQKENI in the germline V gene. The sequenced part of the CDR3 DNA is TGTGCCAGCTCCGACTGGGGGGGCCCAGCGGGAGAAACCTACGAC. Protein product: CASSDWGGPAGETYD. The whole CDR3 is CASSDWGGPAGETYDYTF. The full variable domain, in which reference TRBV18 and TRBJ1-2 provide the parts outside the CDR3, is NAGVMQNPRHLVRRRGQEARLRCSPMKGHSHVYWYRQLPEEGLKFMVYLQKENIIDESGMPKERFSAEFPKEGPSILRIQQVVRGDSAAYFCASSDWGGPAGETYDYTFGSGTRLTVV.

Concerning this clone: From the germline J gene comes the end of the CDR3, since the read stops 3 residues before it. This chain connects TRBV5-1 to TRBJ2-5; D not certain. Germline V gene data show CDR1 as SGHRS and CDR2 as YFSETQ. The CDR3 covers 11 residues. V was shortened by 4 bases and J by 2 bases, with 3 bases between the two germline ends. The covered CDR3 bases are TGCGCCAGCAGCCTACAAGAGACC. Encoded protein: CASSLQET. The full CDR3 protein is CASSLQETQYF.

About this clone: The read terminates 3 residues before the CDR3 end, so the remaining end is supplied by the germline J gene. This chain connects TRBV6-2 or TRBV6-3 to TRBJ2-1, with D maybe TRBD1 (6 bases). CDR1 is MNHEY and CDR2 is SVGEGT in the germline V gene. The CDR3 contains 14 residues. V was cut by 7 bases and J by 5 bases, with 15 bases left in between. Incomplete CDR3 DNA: TGTGCCAGCACCTGGTTGAACAGGGACAATGAG. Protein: CASTWLNRDNE. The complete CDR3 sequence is CASTWLNRDNEQFF.

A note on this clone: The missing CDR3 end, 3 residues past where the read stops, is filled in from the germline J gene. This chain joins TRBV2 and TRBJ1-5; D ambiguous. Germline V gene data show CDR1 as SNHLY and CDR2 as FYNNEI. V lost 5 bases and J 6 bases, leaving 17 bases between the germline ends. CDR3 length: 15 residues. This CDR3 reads CASSSRTPWVQPQHF. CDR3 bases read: TGTGCCAGCAGTAGTAGGACTCCCTGGGTTCAGCCC. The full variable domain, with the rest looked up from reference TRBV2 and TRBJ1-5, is EPEVTQTPSHQVTQMGQEVILRCVPISNHLYFYWYRQILGQKVEFLVSFYNNEISEKSEIFDDQFSVERPDGSNFTLKIRSTKLEDSAMYFCASSSRTPWVQPQHFGDGTRLSIL.

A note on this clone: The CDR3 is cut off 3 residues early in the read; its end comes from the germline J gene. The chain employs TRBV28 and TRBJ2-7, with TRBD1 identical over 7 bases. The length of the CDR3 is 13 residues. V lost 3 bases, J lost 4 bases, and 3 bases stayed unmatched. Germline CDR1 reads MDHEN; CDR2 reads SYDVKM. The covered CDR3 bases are TGTGCCAGCAGTTTCTCACAGGGGTACGAG. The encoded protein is CASSFSQGYE. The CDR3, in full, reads CASSFSQGYEQYF.

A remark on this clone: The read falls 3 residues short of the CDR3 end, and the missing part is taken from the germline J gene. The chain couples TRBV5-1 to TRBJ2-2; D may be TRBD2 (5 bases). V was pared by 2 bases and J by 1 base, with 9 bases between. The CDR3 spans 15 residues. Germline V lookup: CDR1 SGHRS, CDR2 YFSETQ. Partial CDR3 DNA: TGCGCCAGCAGCTTAGGACTGATGAACACCGGGGAG. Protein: CASSLGLMNTGE. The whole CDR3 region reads CASSLGLMNTGELFF. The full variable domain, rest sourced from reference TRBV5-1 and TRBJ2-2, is KAGVTQTPRYLIKTRGQQVTLSCSPISGHRSVSWYQQTPGQGLQFLFEYFSETQRNKGNFPGRFSGRQFSNSRSEMNVSTLELGDSALYLCASSLGLMNTGELFFGEGSRLTVL.

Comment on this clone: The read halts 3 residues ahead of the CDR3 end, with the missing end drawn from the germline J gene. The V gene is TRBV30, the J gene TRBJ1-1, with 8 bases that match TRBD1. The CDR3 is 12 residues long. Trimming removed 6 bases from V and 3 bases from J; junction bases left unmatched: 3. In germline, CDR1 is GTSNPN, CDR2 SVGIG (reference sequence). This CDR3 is CACTGGYTEAFF. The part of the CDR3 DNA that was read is TGTGCCTGCACAGGGGGGTACACTGAA.

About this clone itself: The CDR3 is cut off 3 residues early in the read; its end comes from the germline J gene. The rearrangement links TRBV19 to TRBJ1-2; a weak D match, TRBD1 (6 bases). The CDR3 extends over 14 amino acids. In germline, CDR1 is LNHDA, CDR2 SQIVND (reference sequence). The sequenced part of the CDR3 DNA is TGTGCCAGTAGTGTCAGGGACATTGTCTACGAC. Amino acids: CASSVRDIVYD. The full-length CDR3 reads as CASSVRDIVYDYTF.